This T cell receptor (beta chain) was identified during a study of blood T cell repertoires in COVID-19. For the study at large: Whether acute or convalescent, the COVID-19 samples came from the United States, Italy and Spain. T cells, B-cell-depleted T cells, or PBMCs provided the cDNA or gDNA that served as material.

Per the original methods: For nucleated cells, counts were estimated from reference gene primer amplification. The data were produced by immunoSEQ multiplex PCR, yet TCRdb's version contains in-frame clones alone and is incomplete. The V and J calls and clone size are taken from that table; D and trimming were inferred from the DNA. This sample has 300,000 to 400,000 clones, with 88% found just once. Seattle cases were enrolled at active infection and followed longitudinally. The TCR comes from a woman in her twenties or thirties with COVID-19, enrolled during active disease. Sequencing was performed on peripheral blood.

CDR3 region: CASSLLNNEQYF. DNA of the CDR3: TGTGCCAGCAGCTTACTTAATAATGAGCAGTACTTC. The V and J genes are TRBV7-9 and TRBJ2-7; no definite D call. The CDR3 extends over 12 amino acids. Between the trimmed V and J ends, which lost 2 bases and 7 bases, there was a span of 9 bases. Germline V gene lookup returns CDR1 SEHNR and CDR2 FQNEAQ (reference sequence).